This T cell receptor (beta chain) was recorded in a study of neoadjuvant anti-PD-1 for oral cavity cancer. Study-wide results and caveats: Each response group had just a few patients in TCR analyses.

From germline, CDR1 is WNHNN and CDR2 SYGVQD (reference sequence). Deletions cut 3 bases from V and 5 bases from J, with 10 bases between. The CDR3 extends over 13 amino acids. Generated by immunoSEQ multiplex PCR, the TCRdb table keeps only in-frame clones and is missing some. The table shows about 12,000 clones, with over 55% occurring only once. Note on this clone: The antigen is undetermined.

Noted time point: after neoadjuvant nivolumab, at surgical resection. PBMCs were not maintained or expanded in culture before analysis. The sequence was collected from a person between 40 and 80 years old with oral cavity squamous cell carcinoma. V usage is TRBV10-1 and J usage is TRBJ2-5, with D perhaps matching TRBD1 or TRBD2 (5 bases each). The sample consisted of PBMCs, taken after nivolumab (anti-PD-1) treatment. As DNA, the CDR3 is TGCGCCAGCAGTGATTGGGGGAGCGAGACCCAGTACTTC. The encoded protein is CASSDWGSETQYF.